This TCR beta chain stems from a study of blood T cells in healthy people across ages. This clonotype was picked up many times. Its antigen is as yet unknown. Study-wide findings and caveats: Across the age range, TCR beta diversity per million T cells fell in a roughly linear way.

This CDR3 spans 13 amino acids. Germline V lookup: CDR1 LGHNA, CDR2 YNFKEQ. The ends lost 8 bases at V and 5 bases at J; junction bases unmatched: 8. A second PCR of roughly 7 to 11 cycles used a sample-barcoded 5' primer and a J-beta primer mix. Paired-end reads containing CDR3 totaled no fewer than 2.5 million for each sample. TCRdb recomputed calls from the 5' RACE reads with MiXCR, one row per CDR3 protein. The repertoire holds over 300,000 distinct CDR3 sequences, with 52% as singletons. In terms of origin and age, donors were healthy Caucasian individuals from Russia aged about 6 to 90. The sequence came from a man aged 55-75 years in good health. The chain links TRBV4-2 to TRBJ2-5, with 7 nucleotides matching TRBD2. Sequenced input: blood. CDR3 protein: CASSPTSRETQYF. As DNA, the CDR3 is TGTGCCAGCTCCCCGACTAGCAGGGAGACCCAGTACTTC.